This T cell receptor beta chain was captured in a study of graft-versus-host responses after intestinal transplantation (dated by TCRdb to about 2021). For the wider study: The transplants that recipients got were multivisceral, liver-intestinal, or isolated intestinal. Every recipient was given anti-thymocyte globulin induction, then maintenance tacrolimus and steroids for around three years. The cohort enrolled 24 intestinal transplant recipients including one retransplant, and a few patients lacking pretransplant specimens were excluded. Instead of going to the commercial service, samples from a few later patients were sequenced in-house on an Illumina MiSeq and processed with MiXCR. After intestinal transplantation, graft-versus-host and host-versus-graft alloreactive T cell clones were followed in the graft, circulation and bone marrow using bulk TCR-beta CDR3 sequencing. Alloreactive clones were identified by sequencing pre-transplant mixed lymphocyte reaction products and comparing them with unstimulated pre-transplant donor and recipient T cells. Donor T cell macrochimerism was defined as a peak of at least 4% donor T cells among recipient peripheral blood mononuclear cells. The study at large found these results: GvH clones were detected in recipient bone marrow, and some appeared earlier in ileal mucosa or blood, consistent with an intestinal mucosal origin. Conclusions were limited by the relatively low number and heterogeneity of intestinal transplant patients. In the allografts of patients with donor T cell macrochimerism, GvH to HvG T cell clonal ratios were high. Early after transplant, peak levels of circulating GvH clones were found to be associated with declines in HvG clones.

Ends trimmed: V by 3 bases, J by 16 bases; bases unmatched to a gene: 7. In the germline V gene, CDR1 corresponds to MNHNS and CDR2 to SASEGT. The CDR3 sequence holds 13 residues, the cysteine and phenylalanine included. The entry retains the CDR3 DNA only, 39 bases that are in frame from base 1. On this clone itself: This receptor's antigen is unknown. Base qualities were left out, and no much larger clone turns up one base away.

Blood samples were collected up to 4 times in the first month after transplant and then at least monthly when available. The method behind the library was the immunoSEQ multiplex PCR assay. High-throughput TCR-beta CDR3 sequencing of genomic DNA from most patients was performed by Adaptive Biotechnologies. From the authors' description of their analysis: TCR sequencing data for roughly 18 patients were retrieved from Adaptive's ImmunoSEQ software; three other patients were processed with MiXCR and VDJtools. CDR3 nucleotide sequences shared between donor and recipient were removed because their origin could not be assigned. At least 2-fold expansion over unstimulated cells and a minimum CFSE-low frequency of 0.002% (template counts) or 0.001% (read counts) were required for clones to be classified as alloreactive. A clone was considered mappable if detected in the sequenced pre-transplant spleen, lymph node, or MLR CFSE-low populations of the donor or recipient. The cumulative frequency of alloreactive clones was calculated as a percentage of all sequences, weighted by copy number. TCRdb obtained this table from immuneACCESS and retained in-frame rearrangements with V and J assigned. These tables miss some clones; where compared with another copy, unresolved V genes account for less than half of the shortfall, and the remainder is unexplained. D and trimming come from the DNA, and the V and J calls and clone size come from that table. The sample table records 11,000 or so clones; over 60% of these occur just once. Clones ranked in the top ten supply more than 30% of the sample.

The TCR was taken from a human patient who received an intestinal transplant, so some T cells may come from the graft donor. The sequencing here drew on PBMCs, taken about 67 weeks after intestinal transplant. The chain is made from TRBV6-1 and TRBJ1-6; 9 nucleotides in the junction match TRBD1. DNA sequence: TGTGCCAGCAGTGAGGGGACAGGGCCCGAACTCCACTTT. This codes for CASSEGTGPELHF.